The clone carrying this T cell receptor (beta chain) occurred a few times. This sample stems from a study of T-cell memory formation after mild COVID-19. TCRdb re-analysed the 5' RACE reads in MiXCR, keeping a single row per CDR3 protein. The profile shows under 200,000 distinct CDR3 sequences, 11% of them singletons. The TCR sequence derives from a man in his late teens or twenties who had mild COVID-19 (a few samples of this study predate the infection). Cell type and time point are not known. Sequenced input: PBMCs or a T cell subset sorted from them (not recorded which).

The CDR3: CATSDFGGADTQYF. CDR3 in DNA: TGTGCCACCAGTGATTTCGGGGGAGCCGATACGCAGTATTTT. The rearrangement links TRBV24-1 to TRBJ2-3, with a weak D call TRBD2 (6 bases). Trimming pared 1 base from V and 6 bases from J, leaving 10 bases between. CDR1 and CDR2 (germline): KGHDR, SFDVKD. This CDR3 is built from 14 residues.